The clone carrying this T cell receptor (beta chain) showed up many times. This entry comes from a study of regulatory T cells in long-lasting Graves disease. The TCR beta library used iRepertoire HTBI primers with Arm-PCR amplification of CDR3. TCRdb independently ran MiXCR on the multiplex PCR reads; one entry per CDR3 protein. The sample lists a few hundred thousand distinct CDR3 sequences, around 20% occurring once. Described time point: newly diagnosed GD, antithyroid drugs for less than 3 months. RNA isolated from PBMCs was used to make the TCR library. This CDR3 region has 12 residues. The ends were cut back, 4 bases at V and 6 bases at J, with 10 bases in the middle.

The chain couples TRBV12-3 or TRBV12-4 to TRBJ2-7; a weak D match, TRBD1 (6 bases). Here the sequenced sample was peripheral blood mononuclear cells (PBMCs), taken at new diagnosis, from a patient treated with antithyroid drugs. The clonotype was recovered from a female donor with Graves disease. The CDR3 loop reads CASSWGRGEQYF. In nucleotides, the CDR3 is TGTGCCAGCAGTTGGGGCAGGGGCGAGCAGTACTTC.